This passage covers 28 T cell receptor beta chains from one sample sequenced in a study of blood T cell repertoires in COVID-19. The repertoire was sequenced with immunoSEQ multiplex PCR; TCRdb's copy has only in-frame clones and lacks some. The sample gives roughly 150,000 clones, around 83% of which show up once; approximately 9.7% is in the top ten. Sequenced: peripheral blood. The receptors were sampled from a woman in her fifties or sixties with acute or convalescent COVID-19.

The chain uses TRBV9 and TRBJ2-2; D is perhaps TRBD2 (6 bases). The CDR3 length is 15 residues. The V end was cut by 1 base, the J end by 5 bases, with 12 bases between. Germline values: CDR1 SGDLS, CDR2 YYNGEE. This CDR3 is CASSVKVAGTGELFF. The CDR3 bases are TGTGCCAGCAGCGTAAAGGTGGCGGGGACCGGGGAGCTGTTTTTT.

V gene TRBV29-1 combines with J gene TRBJ2-3; 9 bases align to TRBD2. Germline V gene lookup returns CDR1 SQVTM and CDR2 ANQGSEA. The CDR3 length is 15 residues. Losses at the gene ends were 1 base for V and 0 bases for J; bases not matched to a gene: 2. CDR3: CSVEGLAVSTDTQYF. CDR3 nucleotide sequence: TGCAGCGTTGAAGGACTAGCGGTTAGCACAGATACGCAGTATTTT.

A word on this clone: This sequence is one base from a far larger clone and is likely a read error. The sample holds other DNA sequences that translate to the same CDR3. V gene TRBV7-2 combines with J gene TRBJ2-7; the D gene is possibly TRBD2 (7 bases). V dropped 0 bases and J dropped 2 bases, with 8 bases sitting between them. The CDR3 length is 14 residues. Germline V gene data show CDR1 as SGHTA and CDR2 as FQGNSA. CDR3 region: CASSLAGGPYEQYF. DNA for the CDR3: TGTGCCAGCAGCTTAGCGGGGGGGCCCTACGAGCAGTACTTC.

Of note for this clone: Other DNA sequences of this sample code for an identical CDR3. J is TRBJ2-3 and V is TRBV7-8; no firm D call. Germline assignment: CDR1 SGHVS and CDR2 FQNEAQ. The CDR3 is 15 residues long. Trimming pared 5 bases from V and 3 bases from J, leaving 15 bases between. DNA of the CDR3: TGTGCCAGCAGCCCCCAGAGAGGAAGTACAGATACGCAGTATTTT. It is translated as CASSPQRGSTDTQYF.

The V gene is TRBV3-1 (or the pseudogene TRBV3-2), the J gene TRBJ1-2; TRBD1 matches at 9 bases. The CDR3 contains 15 residues. The J segment lost 6 bases and the V segment lost 2 bases, leaving 7 bases of the junction unmatched. Germline V lookup: CDR1 LGHDT, CDR2 YNNKEL (reference sequence). The CDR3 loop is CASSQRWTGADGYTF. In DNA, the CDR3 is TGTGCCAGCAGCCAACGCTGGACAGGGGCGGATGGCTACACCTTC.

This clone was detected a few times. This rearrangement joins TRBV4-3 to TRBJ1-2; D is unclear. Deletions cut 1 base from V and 4 bases from J, with 7 bases between. The CDR3 sequence is 13 residues long. Germline V gene sequence: CDR1 LGHNA, CDR2 YSLEER. The CDR3 DNA is TGCGCCAGCAGCCAAGGCGGTGTCTATGGCTACACCTTC. It encodes CASSQGGVYGYTF.

This clone was seen a few times. V is TRBV6-6 and J is TRBJ1-2; 9 positions agree with TRBD1. The germline CDR1 and CDR2 sequences are MNHNY and SVGAGI (reference sequence). The CDR3 runs 14 residues. V was pared by 7 bases and J by 0 bases, with 3 bases of the junction left unmatched. In DNA, the CDR3 is TGTGCCAGCAATCGACAGGGGGCTAACTATGGCTACACCTTC. Translating gives CASNRQGANYGYTF.

The chain is built from TRBV7-2 and TRBJ1-2; D ambiguous. Trimming stripped 4 bases from V and 5 bases from J, with 8 bases between. CDR1 is SGHTA and CDR2 is FQGNSA in the germline V gene. The CDR3 length is 12 residues. The CDR3 region is CASSSLEYGYTF. Written as DNA, the CDR3 is TGTGCCAGCAGCTCTTTGGAGTATGGCTACACCTTC.

The V gene is TRBV7-9, the J gene TRBJ2-2; 8 bases fit TRBD2. V trimming: 1 base; J trimming: 5 bases; junction bases outside the gene matches: 12. Germline V gene data show CDR1 as SEHNR and CDR2 as FQNEAQ (reference sequence). The CDR3 is 18 amino acids. The CDR3 region is CASSLVPILAVKTGELFF. CDR3 nucleotides: TGTGCCAGCAGCTTAGTCCCCATACTAGCGGTAAAGACCGGGGAGCTGTTTTTT.

The J gene is TRBJ1-2, the V gene TRBV7-9, with 10 bases lining up with TRBD1. Per the germline V gene, CDR1 is SEHNR and CDR2 is FQNEAQ (reference sequence). J gave up 7 bases and V 5 bases, and 4 bases lay outside the gene matches. The CDR3 runs to 13 residues. DNA of the CDR3: TGTGCCAGCAGCACCGGGACAGGGGCTGGCTACACCTTC. It specifies CASSTGTGAGYTF.

The chain joins TRBV5-1 to TRBJ2-7, with 8 positions matching TRBD1. J gave up 1 base and V 4 bases, and 7 bases lay outside the gene matches. CDR1 and CDR2 from the germline V gene are SGHRS and YFSETQ. This CDR3 is 15 amino acids long. As DNA, the CDR3 is TGCGCCAGCAGCACCGGGACAGGAGATTCCTACGAGCAGTACTTC. Its translation is CASSTGTGDSYEQYF.

The chain uses TRBV6-1 and TRBJ2-3, with 12 bases that match TRBD2. The CDR3 covers 19 residues. V lost 4 bases to trimming and J lost 0 bases; unmatched junction nucleotides: 11. Germline CDR1 MNHNS, CDR2 SASEGT. The CDR3 nucleotides read TGTGCCAGCAGTGCTAGACGGGCTAGCGGGAGGGCCAGCACAGATACGCAGTATTTT. Its protein product is CASSARRASGRASTDTQYF.

CDR3 sequence: CASSFTGTSGYNEQFF. CDR3 DNA: TGTGCCAGCAGCTTCACAGGGACTAGCGGTTACAATGAGCAGTTCTTC. This sequence joins TRBV7-3 and TRBJ2-1, with 11 bases aligning to TRBD2. Germline values: CDR1 SGHTA, CDR2 FQGTGA. Trimming cost V 3 bases and J 4 bases; bases outside gene matches: 5. This CDR3 is 16 amino acids long.

The chain uses TRBV2 and TRBJ2-7, with D possibly TRBD2 on 5 matching bases. Germline CDR1 and CDR2: SNHLY and FYNNEI. This CDR3 has 15 amino acids. V lost 1 base and J 2 bases, leaving 12 bases between the germline ends. The CDR3 loop reads CASSEGVTTPYEQYF. The CDR3 DNA reads TGTGCCAGCAGTGAAGGTGTGACTACCCCCTACGAGCAGTACTTC.

The chain is built from TRBV27 and TRBJ1-2, with TRBD1 as a possible D gene (5 bases). There are 17 residues in the CDR3. V lost 1 base and J 0 bases, leaving 15 bases between the germline ends. Germline assignment: CDR1 MNHEY and CDR2 SMNVEV (reference sequence). CDR3 in DNA: TGTGCCAGCAGTTTATTAGGGCAGGGAAGTTCTAACTATGGCTACACCTTC. Protein product: CASSLLGQGSSNYGYTF.

The chain joins TRBV5-5 to TRBJ1-2; D call uncertain. Germline V lookup: CDR1 SGHKS, CDR2 YYEKEE (reference sequence). Between the trimmed V and J ends, which lost 4 bases and 3 bases, there was a span of 10 bases. The CDR3 length is 13 residues. CDR3 sequence (DNA): TGTGCCAGCAGCCCGACACAAGACTATGGCTACACCTTC. Protein sequence: CASSPTQDYGYTF.

CDR3 sequence: CASSSGLAGGSETQYF. In DNA form, the CDR3 reads TGTGCCAGCAGCTCGGGGCTAGCGGGGGGCTCAGAGACCCAGTACTTC. The chain recombines TRBV7-3 with TRBJ2-5, with TRBD2 matching over 11 bases. Trimming removed 4 bases from V and 4 bases from J; junction bases left unmatched: 8. CDR1 and CDR2 (germline): SGHTA, FQGTGA. The CDR3 contains 16 residues.

The table lists this clone with a count of one. The chain carries TRBV21-1 and TRBJ2-7; the D call in the table, TRBD1, was not verified against the DNA. TRBV21-1 is a pseudogene segment. There are 14 residues in the CDR3. The CDR3 here is CASSIGLISYEQYF. Written as DNA, the CDR3 is TGTGCCAGCAGCATTGGGCTCATATCCTACGAGCAGTACTTC.

The rearrangement joins TRBV5-1 to TRBJ2-3; D gene ambiguous. The CDR3 loop spans 13 amino acids. Trimming took off 3 bases at V and 6 bases at J, with 11 bases between the two ends. Looked up from germline, CDR1 is SGHRS and CDR2 is YFSETQ. The CDR3 DNA reads as TGCGCCAGCAGCTCCCTCTACTCGGATACGCAGTATTTT. It is translated as CASSSLYSDTQYF.

The chain uses TRBV6-2 or TRBV6-3 and TRBJ1-5; D gene uncertain. Germline lookup yields CDR1 MNHEY and CDR2 SVGEGT. V lost 2 bases to trimming and J lost 0 bases, with 8 bases between them. This CDR3 is built from 15 residues. In DNA form, the CDR3 reads TGTGCCAGCAGTTACAGCAGGATTAGCAATCAGCCCCAGCATTTT. Translating gives CASSYSRISNQPQHF.

This clone has a handful of counts. This chain joins TRBV5-6 and TRBJ2-5, with D perhaps matching TRBD2 (6 bases). V was pared by 0 bases and J by 0 bases, with 9 bases between. The germline gives CDR1 SGHDT, CDR2 YYEEEE. CDR3 length equals 15 residues. CDR3 region: CASSLAGGYQETQYF. In DNA, the CDR3 is TGTGCCAGCAGCTTGGCTGGGGGGTACCAAGAGACCCAGTACTTC.

The gene calls are TRBV10-3 and TRBJ2-7; TRBD2 is a possible D gene (6 bases). V lost 10 bases and J 10 bases, leaving 26 bases between the germline ends. Germline V gene sequence: CDR1 ENHRY, CDR2 SYGVKD. The CDR3 is made up of 14 amino acids. The CDR3 DNA reads as TGTGCCAGCACTGAGACTCGGGACTCCTCCTCCCAGTACTTC. This translates into CASTETRDSSSQYF.

This rearrangement joins TRBV14 to TRBJ1-1; perhaps TRBD1 as D (5 bases). Trimming shortened V by 1 base and J by 5 bases, and 11 bases separated the two germline ends. The CDR3 is 14 residues long. Germline V gives CDR1 SGHDN, CDR2 FVKESK. CDR3 sequence reads: CASSQGMGRTEAFF. The CDR3 nucleotides are TGTGCCAGCAGCCAAGGTATGGGGCGGACTGAAGCTTTCTTT.

The chain has TRBV6-2 or TRBV6-3 and TRBJ2-7; TRBD2 is a possible D gene (6 bases). This CDR3 comprises 15 residues. Germline lookup yields CDR1 MNHEY and CDR2 SVGEGT. The ends were cut back, 2 bases at V and 3 bases at J, with 14 bases in the middle. CDR3 residues: CASSYVRGRDYEQYF. The CDR3 DNA reads as TGTGCCAGCAGTTACGTTCGGGGGAGAGACTACGAGCAGTACTTC.

The V gene is TRBV4-1, the J gene TRBJ2-1; weak D call: TRBD2 (6 bases). This CDR3 spans 16 amino acids. Trimming stripped 4 bases from V and 3 bases from J, with 16 bases between. Germline CDR1 reads MGHRA; CDR2 reads YSYEKL. CDR3 nucleotide sequence: TGCGCCAGCAGCCCCCCGGCGGGGCCCGTCTACAATGAGCAGTTCTTC. Its translation: CASSPPAGPVYNEQFF.

The chain employs TRBV10-2 and TRBJ2-3; 9 bases fit TRBD2. Trimming cost V 5 bases and J 1 base; bases outside gene matches: 10. This CDR3 has 17 residues. Germline assignment: CDR1 WSHSY and CDR2 SAAADI. The CDR3 nucleotides are TGCGCCAGCAGTCGGGGAAGCGGGGGGTATGGCACAGATACGCAGTATTTT. It translates to CASSRGSGGYGTDTQYF.

This chain connects TRBV6-5 to TRBJ1-5; unclear D gene. CDR1 MNHEY and CDR2 SVGAGI come from the germline V gene. The CDR3 covers 12 residues. Trimming removed 6 bases from V and 11 bases from J, with 14 bases in between. The CDR3 reads CASSSYLGAQHF. The CDR3 DNA is TGTGCCAGCAGCTCCTACTTGGGAGCCCAGCATTTT.

The chain has TRBV6-5 and TRBJ1-2; D ambiguous. V was cut by 2 bases and J by 2 bases, with 12 bases left in between. This CDR3 contains 15 residues. Looked up from germline, CDR1 is MNHEY and CDR2 is SVGAGI. The CDR3 protein is CASSYLSRVNYGYTF. DNA for the CDR3: TGTGCCAGCAGTTACCTGTCTCGGGTAAACTATGGCTACACCTTC.